This T cell receptor (beta chain) was recorded in a study of blood T cell repertoires in COVID-19. The overall study: The origin of the acute and convalescent COVID-19 samples was the United States, Italy and Spain. T cells, B-cell-depleted T cells, or PBMCs supplied cDNA or gDNA.

Authors' analysis steps: Cell counts per sample came from amplifying reference gene primers. This table comes from immunoSEQ multiplex PCR, and its TCRdb copy is limited to in-frame clones, with some not included. That table furnishes V, J and clone size, whereas the DNA furnished D and trimming. The data show about 190,000 clones, with approximately 85% seen just once and about 6.9% held by the top ten. Enrollment of patients from Seattle took place during active infection, with longitudinal follow-up. The sample was peripheral blood. This sequence originates from a man aged 80 or over with COVID-19, enrolled during active disease.

For the CDR3, the DNA is TGTGCCAGCAGTCAAGACGGCCGGAGGACCTTC. Its protein product is CASSQDGRRTF. The gene calls are TRBV2 and TRBJ1-2, with D uncertain. Germline V gives CDR1 SNHLY, CDR2 FYNNEI. V lost 5 bases and J 14 bases, leaving 15 bases between the germline ends. CDR3 size: 11 residues.